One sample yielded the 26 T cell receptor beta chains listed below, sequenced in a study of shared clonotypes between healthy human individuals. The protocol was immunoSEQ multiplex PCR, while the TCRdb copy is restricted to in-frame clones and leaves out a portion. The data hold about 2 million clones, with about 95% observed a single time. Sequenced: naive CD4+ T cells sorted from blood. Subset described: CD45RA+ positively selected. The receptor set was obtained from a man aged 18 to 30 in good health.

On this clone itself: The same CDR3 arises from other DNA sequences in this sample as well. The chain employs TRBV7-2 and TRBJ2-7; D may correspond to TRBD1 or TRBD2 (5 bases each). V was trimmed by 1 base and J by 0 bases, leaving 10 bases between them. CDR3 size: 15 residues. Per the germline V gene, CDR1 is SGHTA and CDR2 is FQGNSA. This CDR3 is CASSLGRGSSYEQYF. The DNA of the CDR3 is TGTGCCAGCAGCTTAGGTCGGGGCAGCTCCTACGAGCAGTACTTC.

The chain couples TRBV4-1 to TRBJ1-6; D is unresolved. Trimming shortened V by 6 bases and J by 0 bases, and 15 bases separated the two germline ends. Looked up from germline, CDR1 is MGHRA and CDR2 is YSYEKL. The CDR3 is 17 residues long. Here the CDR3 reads CASSHPGPSSYNSPLHF. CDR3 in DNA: TGCGCCAGCAGTCACCCGGGTCCTAGCTCCTATAATTCACCCCTCCACTTT.

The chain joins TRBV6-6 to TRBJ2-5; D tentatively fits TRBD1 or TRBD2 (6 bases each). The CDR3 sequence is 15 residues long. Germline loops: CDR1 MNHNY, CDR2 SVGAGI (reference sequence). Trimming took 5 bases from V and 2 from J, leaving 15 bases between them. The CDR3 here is CASSQGSGEQETQYF. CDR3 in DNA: TGTGCCAGCAGTCAGGGGTCGGGGGAACAAGAGACCCAGTACTTC.

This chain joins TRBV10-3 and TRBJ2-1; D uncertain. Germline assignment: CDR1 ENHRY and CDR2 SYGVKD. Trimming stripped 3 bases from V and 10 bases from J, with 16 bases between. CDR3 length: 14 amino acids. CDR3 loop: CAISDPTTAAEQFF. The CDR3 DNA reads TGTGCCATCAGTGACCCAACTACCGCAGCAGAGCAGTTCTTC.

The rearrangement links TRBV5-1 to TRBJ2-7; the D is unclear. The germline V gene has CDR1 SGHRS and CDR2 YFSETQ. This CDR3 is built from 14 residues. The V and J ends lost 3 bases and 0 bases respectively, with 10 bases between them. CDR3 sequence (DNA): TGCGCCAGCAGCTCTGACCCGAGCTCCTACGAGCAGTACTTC. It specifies CASSSDPSSYEQYF.

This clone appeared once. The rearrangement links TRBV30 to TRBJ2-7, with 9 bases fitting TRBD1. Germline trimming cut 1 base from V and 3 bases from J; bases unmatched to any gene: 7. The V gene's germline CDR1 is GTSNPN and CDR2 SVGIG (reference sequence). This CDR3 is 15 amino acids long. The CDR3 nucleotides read TGTGCCTGGAGTGACCCCGGGACAGGGTTCTACGAGCAGTACTTC. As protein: CAWSDPGTGFYEQYF.

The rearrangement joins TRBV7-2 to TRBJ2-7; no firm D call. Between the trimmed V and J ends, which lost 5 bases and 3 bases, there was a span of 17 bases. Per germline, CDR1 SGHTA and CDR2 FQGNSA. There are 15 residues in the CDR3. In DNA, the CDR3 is TGTGCCAGCAGCCATATTCGCCGTATTGGCTACGAGCAGTACTTC. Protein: CASSHIRRIGYEQYF.

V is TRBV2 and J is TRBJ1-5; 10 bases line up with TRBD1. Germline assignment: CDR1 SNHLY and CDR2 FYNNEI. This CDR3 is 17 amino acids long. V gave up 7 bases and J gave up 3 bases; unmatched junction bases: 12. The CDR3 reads CASKKSGTGVSNQPQHF. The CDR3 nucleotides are TGTGCCAGCAAGAAGTCCGGGACAGGGGTCTCCAATCAGCCCCAGCATTTT. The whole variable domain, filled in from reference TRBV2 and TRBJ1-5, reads EPEVTQTPSHQVTQMGQEVILRCVPISNHLYFYWYRQILGQKVEFLVSFYNNEISEKSEIFDDQFSVERPDGSNFTLKIRSTKLEDSAMYFCASKKSGTGVSNQPQHFGDGTRLSIL.

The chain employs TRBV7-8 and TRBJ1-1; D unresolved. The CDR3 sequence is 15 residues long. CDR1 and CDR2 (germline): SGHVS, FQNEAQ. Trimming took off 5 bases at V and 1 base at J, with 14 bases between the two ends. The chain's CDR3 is CASSPFLVENTEAFF. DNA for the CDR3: TGTGCCAGCAGCCCTTTTCTAGTGGAGAACACTGAAGCTTTCTTT.

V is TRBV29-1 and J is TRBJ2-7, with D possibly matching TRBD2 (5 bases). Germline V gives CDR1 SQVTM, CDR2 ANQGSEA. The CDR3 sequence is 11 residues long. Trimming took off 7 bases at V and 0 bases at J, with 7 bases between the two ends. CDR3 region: CSAEGSYEQYF. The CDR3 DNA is TGCAGCGCTGAGGGCTCCTACGAGCAGTACTTC.

The CDR3 DNA sequence: TGTGCCAGCAGCAAACCGTTAGGGGGGCCCCTTGACGAGCAGTACTTC. The encoded protein is CASSKPLGGPLDEQYF. The chain couples TRBV7-8 to TRBJ2-7; TRBD1 or TRBD2 may be the D gene (6 bases each). Trimming left V 5 bases short and J 5 bases short, with 22 bases between. Germline V CDR1 and CDR2: SGHVS, FQNEAQ. The CDR3 has 16 amino acids. The full variable domain, in which reference TRBV7-8 and TRBJ2-7 provide the parts outside the CDR3, is GAGVSQSPRYKVAKRGQDVALRCDPISGHVSLFWYQQALGQGPEFLTYFQNEAQLDKSGLPSDRFFAERPEGSVSTLKIQRTQQEDSAVYLCASSKPLGGPLDEQYFGPGTRLTVT.

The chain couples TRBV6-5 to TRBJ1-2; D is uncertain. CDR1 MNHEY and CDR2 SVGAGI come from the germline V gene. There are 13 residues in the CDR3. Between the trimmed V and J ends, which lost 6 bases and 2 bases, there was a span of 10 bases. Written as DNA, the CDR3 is TGTGCCAGCAGCCCCTCGGGGAACTATGGCTACACCTTC. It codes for CASSPSGNYGYTF.

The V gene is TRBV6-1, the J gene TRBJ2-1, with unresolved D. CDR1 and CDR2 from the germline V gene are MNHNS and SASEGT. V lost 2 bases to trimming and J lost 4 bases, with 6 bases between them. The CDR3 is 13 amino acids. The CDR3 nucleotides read TGTGCCAGCAGTGAACTCGAATACAATGAGCAGTTCTTC. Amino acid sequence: CASSELEYNEQFF.

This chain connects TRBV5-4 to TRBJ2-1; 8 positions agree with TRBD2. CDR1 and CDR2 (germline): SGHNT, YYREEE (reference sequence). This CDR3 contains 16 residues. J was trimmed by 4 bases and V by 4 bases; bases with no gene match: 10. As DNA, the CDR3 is TGTGCCAGCAGCCCTACGGCGGGGGGTAATTACAATGAGCAGTTCTTC. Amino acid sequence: CASSPTAGGNYNEQFF.

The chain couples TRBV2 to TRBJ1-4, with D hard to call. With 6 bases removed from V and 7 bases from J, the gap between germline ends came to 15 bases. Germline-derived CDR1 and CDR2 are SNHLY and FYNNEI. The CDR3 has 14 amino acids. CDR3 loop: CASRATALGEKLFF. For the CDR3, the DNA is TGTGCCAGCAGGGCCACAGCACTAGGTGAAAAACTGTTTTTT.

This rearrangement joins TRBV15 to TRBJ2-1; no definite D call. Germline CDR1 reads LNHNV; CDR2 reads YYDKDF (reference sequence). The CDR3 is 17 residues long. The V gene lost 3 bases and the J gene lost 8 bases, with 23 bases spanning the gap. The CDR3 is CATSRDGRSIGMDEQFF. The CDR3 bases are TGTGCCACCAGCAGGGATGGACGGTCCATTGGGATGGATGAGCAGTTCTTC.

This CDR3 reads CASSLMAASPLHF. CDR3 sequence (DNA): TGTGCCAGCAGCTTAATGGCGGCTTCACCCCTCCACTTT. This rearrangement joins TRBV7-3 to TRBJ1-6; D is unclear. CDR3 length: 13 amino acids. Per germline, CDR1 SGHTA and CDR2 FQGTGA. V was clipped by 1 base and J by 9 bases, with 7 bases between them.

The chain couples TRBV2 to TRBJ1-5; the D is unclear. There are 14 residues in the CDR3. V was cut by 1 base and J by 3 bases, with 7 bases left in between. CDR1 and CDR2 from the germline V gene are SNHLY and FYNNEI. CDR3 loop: CASSEGQHNQPQHF. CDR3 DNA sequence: TGTGCCAGCAGTGAAGGCCAGCACAATCAGCCCCAGCATTTT.

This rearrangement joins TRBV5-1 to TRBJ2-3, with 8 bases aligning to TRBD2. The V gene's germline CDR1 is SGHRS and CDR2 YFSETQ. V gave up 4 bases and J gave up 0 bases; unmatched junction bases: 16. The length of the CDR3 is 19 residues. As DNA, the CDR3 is TGCGCCAGCAGCAACCCCGCCCAACTAGCGGCCCTTAGCACAGATACGCAGTATTTT. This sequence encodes CASSNPAQLAALSTDTQYF.

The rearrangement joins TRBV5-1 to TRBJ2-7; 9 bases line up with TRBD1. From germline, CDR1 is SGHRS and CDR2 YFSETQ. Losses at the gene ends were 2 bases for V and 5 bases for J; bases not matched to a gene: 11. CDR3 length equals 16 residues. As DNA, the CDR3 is TGCGCCAGCAGCTTTCGGGCCCGGACAGGGGACCACGAGCAGTACTTC. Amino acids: CASSFRARTGDHEQYF.

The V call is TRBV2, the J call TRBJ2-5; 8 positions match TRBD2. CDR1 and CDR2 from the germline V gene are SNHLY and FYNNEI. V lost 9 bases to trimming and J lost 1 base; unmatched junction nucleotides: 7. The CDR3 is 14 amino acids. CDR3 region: CASRRGVPQETQYF. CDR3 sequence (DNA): TGTGCCAGTAGGCGGGGGGTGCCCCAAGAGACCCAGTACTTC.

The CDR3 is CASSSKGITEAFF. DNA for the CDR3: TGTGCCAGCAGTTCCAAGGGAATCACTGAAGCTTTCTTT. V and J are TRBV25-1 and TRBJ1-1; no firm D call. Per germline, CDR1 MGHDK and CDR2 SYGVNS. The CDR3 spans 13 residues. V lost 5 bases and J lost 4, with 11 bases in between.

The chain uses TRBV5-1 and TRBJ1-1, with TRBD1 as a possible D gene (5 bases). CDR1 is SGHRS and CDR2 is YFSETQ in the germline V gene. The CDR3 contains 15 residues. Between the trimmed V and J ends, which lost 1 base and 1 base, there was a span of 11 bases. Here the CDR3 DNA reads TGCGCCAGCAGCTTGAACTTCGACAGGAACACTGAAGCTTTCTTT. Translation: CASSLNFDRNTEAFF.

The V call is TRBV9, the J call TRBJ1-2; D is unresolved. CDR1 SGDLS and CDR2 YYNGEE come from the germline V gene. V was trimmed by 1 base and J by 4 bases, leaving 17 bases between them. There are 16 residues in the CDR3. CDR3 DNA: TGTGCCAGCAGCGTACTCGACACCCCAGTGGGCTATGGCTACACCTTC. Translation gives CASSVLDTPVGYGYTF. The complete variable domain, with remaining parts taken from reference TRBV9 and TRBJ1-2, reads DSGVTQTPKHLITATGQRVTLRCSPRSGDLSVYWYQQSLDQGLQFLIQYYNGEERAKGNILERFSAQQFPDLHSELNLSSLELGDSALYFCASSVLDTPVGYGYTFGSGTRLTVV.

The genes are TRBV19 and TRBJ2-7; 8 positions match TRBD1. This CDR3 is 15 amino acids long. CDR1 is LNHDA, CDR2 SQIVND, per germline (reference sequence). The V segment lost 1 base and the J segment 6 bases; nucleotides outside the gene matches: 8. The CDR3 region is CASSIGTGRIGEQYF. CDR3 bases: TGTGCCAGTAGTATAGGGACAGGGAGGATTGGCGAGCAGTACTTC.

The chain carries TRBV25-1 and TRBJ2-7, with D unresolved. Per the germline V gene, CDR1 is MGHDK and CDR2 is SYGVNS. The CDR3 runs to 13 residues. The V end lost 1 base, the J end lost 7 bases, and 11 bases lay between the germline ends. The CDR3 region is CASSEFSMGEQYF. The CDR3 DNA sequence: TGTGCCAGCAGTGAATTCTCTATGGGTGAGCAGTACTTC.